The source of this T cell receptor (beta chain) is a study of shared clonotypes between healthy human individuals (TCRdb year 2020). Context from the whole study: A few men and a couple of women, aged 18 to 49 years, made up the cohort. Per donor, three plates each were used for CD4 naive and CD4 memory, two for CD8 naive, and one for CD8 memory. To estimate repertoire size and how much clonotypes are shared between individuals, the study performed deep sequencing of blood TCR repertoires from a handful of healthy adults. Libraries were prepared and TCR repertoires were sequenced by different laboratories using diverse techniques, in order to increase sequencing depth and limit assay-specific biases. Per donor, leukapheresis produced somewhere between about 0.9 and 9 billion PBMCs.

A note on this clone: This receptor's antigen is unknown. No base-level quality is on record; no much larger clone is a single base apart.

The germline V gene gives CDR1 as MDHEN and CDR2 as SYDVKM. V has 3 bases trimmed and J has 5 bases trimmed; junction bases matching no gene number 12. Reading from cysteine to phenylalanine, the CDR3 counts 17 amino acids. CDR3 DNA only is kept here, 51 bases in frame from base 1. Using the deep immunoSEQ assay, TCR CDR3 regions were amplified from genomic DNA by multiplex PCR. Extracted genomic DNA from each cell subset was spread evenly across all wells of several immunoSEQ 96-well plates, with each plate serving as a replicate. Each replicate PCR for sorted subsets received 200 ng genomic DNA, equal to about 29,000 T cell genomes. Purified libraries were quantified with a Qubit 3.0 fluorometer, sized on a Bioanalyzer 2100, and re-quantified with the KAPA Library Quantification kit. A separate single-read 150-cycle Illumina NextSeq 550 flow cell was used to sequence each immunoSEQ 96-well plate. Regarding the original processing steps: Because only junctional sequences without quality scores were contained in the immunoSEQ output, filtering matching that applied to full-length reads could not be performed. To assign V/J genes and CDR3, sequences were annotated using PyIR, a Python wrapper for IgBLAST v1.9, with IMGT germline references. Any read was removed if the V/J assignment was weak (E-value above 1e-6), the CDR3 was missing, or the read contained stop codons, out-of-frame junctions, or ambiguous translated residues. V3J clonotypes were defined by identical inferred V gene, J gene, and CDR3 amino acid sequence. Percentage overlap between repertoires was computed as shared unique clonotypes divided by the size of the smaller repertoire. Three approaches were used to assess repertoire richness: RTK rarefaction, the Chao1 estimator, and Recon v2.1 estimates of unobserved clonotypes. Generation probabilities for all TCRbeta clonotypes obtained by the gDNA method from a handful of donors were computed using OLGA. What TCRdb holds here is the immuneACCESS table cut down to in-frame rearrangements. Part of the clones is not present; checked against another copy, under half of the missing clones reflect an unresolved V gene, and the others are unexplained. The V and J calls and clone size are taken from that table; D and trimming were inferred from the DNA. Recorded for this sample are about 1.4 million clones; about 96% of them occurred a single time. The ten largest clones represent approximately 1.1% of the sample.

Study-wide conclusions, independent of this receptor: Compared with non-shared clonotypes, clonotypes shared by all four sorted-subset donors had higher generation probabilities. About 5% of naive CD4, 3.5% of naive CD8, 2.3% of memory CD4, and around 0.42% of memory CD8 clonotypes were shared across several donors. Incomplete sequencing was indicated by rarefaction of sorted-subset datasets, despite the large sequencing depth. Pairwise subsampling led to the expectation that sequencing depth would affect the degree of clonotype sharing among donors. The small number of donors limited the genetic and exposure-history diversity represented. Only blood was sampled, and tissue TCR repertoires likely differ from those in blood. Estimated clonotype richness was generally larger for naive than for memory subsets.

Donors were healthy HIV-negative adults with no recently reported acute infections or vaccinations. Every donor was a Caucasian adult residing in Nashville, Tennessee, USA. CD4+ T cells were enriched through magnetic negative selection, after which naive cells were positively selected on CD45RA and the remaining negative fraction served as the memory subset. Blood was collected by leukapheresis, and PBMCs were isolated by Ficoll-Histopaque density gradient centrifugation and then cryopreserved in liquid nitrogen vapor phase. Analytical flow cytometry was used to check the purity and quantity of each magnetically sorted T cell population. Genomic DNA was isolated from each sorted fraction and quantified by UV absorbance on a Nanodrop 2000c.

The sequence is built from TRBV28 and TRBJ1-3, and TRBD1 matches 8 of the central bases. The TCR was taken from a man aged 30 to 39 in good health. The sequenced material came from naive CD4+ T cells sorted from blood. The cell subset or site label, as the study defines it: CD45RA+ positively selected. The nucleotides read TGTGCCAGCAGTTTCCGAGGACAGGGTAGATTTCGAAACACCATATATTTT. The resulting protein is CASSFRGQGRFRNTIYF.